This T cell receptor beta chain was sequenced in a study of cytomegalovirus exposure and HLA in healthy donors. Overall study context: Across some 400 genotyped donors, approximately 81% landed in the Caucasian-associated ancestry cluster. Study outcomes and limitations: Published work reported that the classifier diagnosed cytomegalovirus status with high specificity and sensitivity. Being indistinguishable, some V segments were excluded, TRBV6-2 and TRBV6-3 among them.

A word on this clone: The antigen is not known.

PCR amplification relied on 60 Vbeta primers (plus 13 Jbeta primers). Only in-frame clones appear in the TCRdb table, and some are missing; sequencing was by immunoSEQ multiplex PCR. The sample has 120,000 or so clones; roughly 80% are singletons. Germline V gene data show CDR1 as SNHLY and CDR2 as FYNNEI. The CDR3 runs 13 residues. The V and J ends lost 5 bases and 0 bases respectively, with 7 bases between them. Material: PBMCs. The genes are TRBV2 and TRBJ1-2, with D unresolved. The sequence was obtained from a man aged 30 to 45 in good health and CMV-seronegative. DNA for the CDR3: TGTGCCAGCAGTCTTAGAACTAACTATGGCTACACCTTC. It is translated as CASSLRTNYGYTF.